This entry is about one T cell receptor (beta chain). In this sample, this clone turned up once. The antigen it binds to is not known. Base qualities are missing; no much larger clone stands one base away. Distinct nucleotide sequences in the sample also encode this CDR3. This sample was taken from a study of blood T cell repertoires in COVID-19 (dated by TCRdb to the early 2020s). Study-level background: Samples covering the acute and convalescent phases of COVID-19 were provided by collaborators in the United States, Italy and Spain. The repertoires were made available in a free public database intended to serve as a resource for research on the immune response to SARS-CoV-2. The dataset comprised deeply sampled blood TCRbeta repertoires from subjects exposed to, actively infected with, or recovered from COVID-19. The material from the prospective study consisted of cDNA or gDNA derived from T cells, B-cell-depleted T cells, or PBMCs. The sample metadata nearly always contained a de-identified subject ID, COVID-19 status, age in years and sex. Where HLA class I and class II types were available, the types were taken from metadata supplied by the sample provider, not from assay-based typing. The samples were drawn from two sources: the first 160 participants of the ongoing ImmuneRACE study, and fewer than 1,500 subjects contributed by 6 global collaborators. What the authors observed across the whole study: How much clinical and demographic metadata was included differed by source and by participant, and the metadata was provided uncurated.

Taken from the germline V gene, the CDR1 and CDR2 loops are KGHDR and SFDVKD. The germline ends are 5 bases apart after V is trimmed by 3 bases and J by 0 bases. From the cysteine up to the phenylalanine, the CDR3 has a length of 14 residues. Of the read, only the CDR3 DNA is kept; its 42 bases are in frame from base 1. Participants in the prospective study were aged 18 to 89 years, lived in 24 United States geographic areas, and enrolled through a virtual design. Cohort assignment in the prospective study relied on participant-reported clinical history from a screening survey and a study questionnaire. Recovered participants in ImmuneRACE Cohort 3 were defined by two consecutive negative NP/OP PCR tests, clearance by a healthcare professional, or resolution of symptoms. In the prospective study, mobile phlebotomists collected whole blood, serum and a nasopharyngeal or oropharyngeal swab from each participant. Prospective study participants could optionally give additional blood draws and questionnaires over an approximately two-month period. Before DNA extraction, blood samples from the prospective study were shipped at room temperature or frozen.

TCRbeta CDR3 regions were amplified from genomic DNA using the immunoSEQ Assay, a bias-controlled multiplex PCR. The original methods were these. The number of nucleated cells in each sample was estimated from the amplification of reference gene primers within the assay. To quantify the absolute abundance of each unique TCRbeta CDR3 rearrangement, sequence reads were collapsed and filtered. For each sample, productive Simpson clonality was calculated by taking the square root of Simpson's diversity index across productive rearrangements. TCRdb's version of the immuneACCESS table is confined to in-frame rearrangements and falls short of the full clone set. An unresolved V gene accounts for under half of the shortfall where checked; the remainder is of unknown origin. The DNA was the basis for D and trimming; V, J and clone size are from that table. The sample table holds about 480,000 clones, of which around 89% were seen once. Around 1.9% of the sample is held by the ten biggest clonotypes.

Sequenced input: PBMCs or T cells enriched from blood (not recorded which). The chain is encoded by TRBV24-1 joined to TRBJ1-5; the D gene remains uncertain. The receptor comes from a woman in her forties who had recovered from COVID-19. The DNA sequence follows: TGTGCCACCAGTGATCTCAGTAGCAATCAGCCCCAGCATTTT. Its translation is CATSDLSSNQPQHF.